This TCR beta chain is drawn from a study of spatial heterogeneity in lung cancer. This clonotype was picked up many times. Individually, TCR cDNA molecules were each labelled with a unique molecular identifier. TCRdb independently ran MiXCR on the 5' RACE reads; one entry per CDR3 protein. The sample contains tens of thousands of distinct CDR3 sequences, about an eighth of which appear only once. CDR1 SGHRS and CDR2 YFSETQ come from the germline V gene. The CDR3 extends over 15 amino acids. Unmatched junction bases numbered 3, after V lost 4 bases and J lost 0 bases. This sample's time point: sample taken at primary tumor resection. Whole RNA came from tumor, nontumor lung or frozen PBMC and was sequenced without being sorted. The donor population consisted of 72 patients with untreated, early-stage non-small cell lung cancer.

The chain employs TRBV5-1 and TRBJ2-3; TRBD2 matches 9 bases. Sequencing was performed on PBMCs, taken at surgery. The sequence was obtained from a male donor with early-stage non-small cell lung cancer. DNA for the CDR3: TGCGCCAGCAGCCCGACTAGCGGCAGCACAGATACGCAGTATTTT. This sequence encodes CASSPTSGSTDTQYF.